Listed here are 9 T cell receptor beta chains from one sample, sequenced in a study of T-cell memory formation after mild COVID-19. TCRdb reprocessed the 5' RACE reads with MiXCR, giving one entry per CDR3 protein. Here the sample spans 200,000 to 250,000 distinct CDR3 sequences, around 9.5% being singletons. The sequenced material came from PBMCs or a T cell subset sorted from them (not recorded which). The receptors come from a man aged 18 to 35 who had mild COVID-19 (a few samples of this study predate the infection). Cell type and time point are not known.

This clonotype was seen more than once but under ten times. V is TRBV6-5 and J is TRBJ1-2, with D unclear. Trimming pared 2 bases from V and 2 bases from J, leaving 6 bases between. The CDR3 has 13 amino acids. Germline CDR1 is MNHEY and CDR2 is SVGAGI. The CDR3 DNA sequence: TGTGCCAGCAGTTACGGGGAAAACTATGGCTACACCTTC. Translation gives CASSYGENYGYTF.

This chain uses TRBV6-1 with TRBJ1-2; no definite D call. The germline V gene has CDR1 MNHNS and CDR2 SASEGT. Trimming removed 2 bases at V and 4 bases at J, with 17 bases between. This CDR3 spans 16 amino acids. The CDR3 DNA reads TGTGCCAGCAGTGAACCTCGCAGGCGATCGTTCTATGGCTACACCTTC. Translated, it gives CASSEPRRRSFYGYTF.

V and J are TRBV18 and TRBJ2-2; tentative D call: TRBD2 (6 bases). The CDR3 has 14 residues. Germline V gene sequence: CDR1 KGHSH, CDR2 LQKENI. Trimming cost V 7 bases and J 0 bases, with 9 bases left between them. CDR3 amino acids: CASCRRANTGELFF. CDR3 DNA sequence: TGTGCCAGCTGTCGGAGGGCGAACACCGGGGAGCTGTTTTTT.

This clonotype turned up a few times. The chain has TRBV6-5 and TRBJ1-2; D is unresolved. V lost 6 bases and J lost 4, with 15 bases in between. The CDR3 consists of 14 residues. Germline V gene sequence: CDR1 MNHEY, CDR2 SVGAGI. The CDR3 coding sequence is TGTGCCAGCAGGCTGGGCGGAGAGGGCTATGGCTACACCTTC. As protein: CASRLGGEGYGYTF.

The V call is TRBV4-1, the J call TRBJ1-2; 7 bases align to TRBD1. V lost 0 bases, J lost 12 bases, and 19 bases stayed unmatched. Germline assignment: CDR1 MGHRA and CDR2 YSYEKL. The CDR3 runs to 17 residues. CDR3 protein: CASSQESTGVVRVFHTF. The CDR3 nucleotides are TGCGCCAGCAGCCAAGAGTCCACAGGGGTGGTTCGGGTATTCCACACCTTC.

V and J are TRBV5-1 and TRBJ2-2; D is perhaps TRBD1 (5 bases). Germline CDR1 and CDR2: SGHRS and YFSETQ. The germline V and J ends were trimmed by 0 bases and 4 bases, with 13 bases remaining between them. The CDR3 length is 16 residues. The CDR3 sequence: CASSLGPRVITGELFF. The DNA for the CDR3 is TGCGCCAGCAGCTTGGGGCCCAGGGTAATCACCGGGGAGCTGTTTTTT. The complete variable domain, with remaining parts taken from reference TRBV5-1 and TRBJ2-2, reads KAGVTQTPRYLIKTRGQQVTLSCSPISGHRSVSWYQQTPGQGLQFLFEYFSETQRNKGNFPGRFSGRQFSNSRSEMNVSTLELGDSALYLCASSLGPRVITGELFFGEGSRLTVL.

In this sample, this clonotype turned up a few times. This sequence joins TRBV7-2 and TRBJ2-7, with 7 bases aligning to TRBD1. Losses at the gene ends were 4 bases for V and 1 base for J; bases not matched to a gene: 7. The CDR3 sequence is 15 residues long. The germline gives CDR1 SGHTA, CDR2 FQGNSA. CDR3 in amino acids: CASSSRVGQSYEQYV. In nucleotides, the CDR3 is TGTGCCAGCAGCTCCAGGGTGGGACAGTCCTACGAGCAGTACGTC.

Ten or more counts support this clonotype. This sequence joins TRBV7-2 and TRBJ1-1; D is ambiguous. The CDR3 has 13 amino acids. Germline loops: CDR1 SGHTA, CDR2 FQGNSA. V was pared by 0 bases and J by 5 bases, with 7 bases between. CDR3 in amino acids: CASSLAQKTEAFF. The DNA for the CDR3 is TGTGCCAGCAGCTTAGCCCAGAAGACTGAAGCTTTCTTT.

This clonotype was seen at least ten times. The rearrangement links TRBV5-1 to TRBJ2-1, with TRBD2 identical over 10 bases. Germline trimming cut 4 bases from V and 5 bases from J; bases unmatched to any gene: 6. Germline V gives CDR1 SGHRS, CDR2 YFSETQ. This CDR3 is 15 amino acids long. For the CDR3, the DNA is TGCGCCAGCAGCCTTAGCGGGGGGACCCACAATGAGCAGTTCTTC. This translates into CASSLSGGTHNEQFF. The full variable domain, its missing parts supplied by reference TRBV5-1 and TRBJ2-1, is KAGVTQTPRYLIKTRGQQVTLSCSPISGHRSVSWYQQTPGQGLQFLFEYFSETQRNKGNFPGRFSGRQFSNSRSEMNVSTLELGDSALYLCASSLSGGTHNEQFFGPGTRLTVL.